This TCR beta chain was sequenced during a study of T cell repertoires in cytomegalovirus infection. TCRdb redid the calling of the reads with MiXCR, one entry per CDR3 protein. Here the sample spans about 830,000 distinct CDR3 sequences, about 30% being singletons. This clonotype appeared a few times. What it recognizes is unknown. This receptor was obtained from a human donor in good health (CMV status not recorded). Some clones in this sample may be carry-over from other donors' samples. The source was cultured CD8+ T cells from PBMCs, collected from culture after CMV antigen stimulation.

The CDR3, as DNA: TGTGCCAGCAGTTACTCGAATGGCGGGGGGGCCGAACAGTTCTTC. Its translation is CASSYSNGGGAEQFF. The chain uses TRBV6-5 and TRBJ2-1, with 9 bases matching TRBD2. There are 15 residues in the CDR3. Trimming at V came to 0 bases and at J to 13 bases, leaving 10 bases not matched to a gene. The germline V gene has CDR1 MNHEY and CDR2 SVGAGI.